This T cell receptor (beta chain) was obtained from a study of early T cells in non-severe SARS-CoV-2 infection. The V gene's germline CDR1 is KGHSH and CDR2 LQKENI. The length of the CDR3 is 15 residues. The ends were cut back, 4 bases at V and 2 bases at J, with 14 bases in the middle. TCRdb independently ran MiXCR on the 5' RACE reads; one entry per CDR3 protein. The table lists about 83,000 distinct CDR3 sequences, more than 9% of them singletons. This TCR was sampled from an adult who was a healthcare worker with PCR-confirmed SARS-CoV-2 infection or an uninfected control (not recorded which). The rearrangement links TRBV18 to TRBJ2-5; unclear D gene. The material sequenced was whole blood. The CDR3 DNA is TGTGCCAGCTCACGAGAAGGATTACTACAAGAGACCCAGTACTTC. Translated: CASSREGLLQETQYF.